The text below deals with one TCR beta chain. The sample belongs to a study of blood T cell repertoires in COVID-19. As for the study in general: Both acute and convalescent COVID-19 samples were obtained from the United States, Italy and Spain. Sources were T cells, B-cell-depleted T cells, or PBMCs; the material itself was cDNA or gDNA.

Losses at the gene ends were 1 base for V and 6 bases for J; bases not matched to a gene: 14. CDR1 and CDR2 (germline): SGHTA, FQGNSA. This CDR3 is built from 19 residues. Method: immunoSEQ multiplex PCR; TCRdb's copy keeps in-frame clones and lacks some. Among under 300,000 clones listed, more than 70% were seen once. The chain links TRBV7-2 to TRBJ2-1; TRBD2 matches 11 bases. This clonotype was obtained from a man aged 80 or over with acute or convalescent COVID-19. The sequenced material came from peripheral blood. Written as DNA, the CDR3 is TGTGCCAGCAGCTTAGAGATTAGCGGGAGGGCCCTCTTGGGCAATGAGCAGTTCTTC. This translates into CASSLEISGRALLGNEQFF.